This passage covers 21 T cell receptor beta chains from one sample sequenced in a study of T cell repertoires in cytomegalovirus infection. One entry per CDR3 protein, called by TCRdb with MiXCR from the reads. The sample shows roughly 310,000 distinct CDR3 sequences, roughly 17% of them seen only once. Material for sequencing was PBMCs. The receptors stem from a human donor in good health (CMV status not recorded). Some clones in this sample may be carry-over from other donors' samples.

This clonotype was detected a few times. The chain is built from TRBV2 and TRBJ2-2; TRBD2 matches at 8 bases. Germline V gene sequence: CDR1 SNHLY, CDR2 FYNNEI. J lost 6 bases, V lost 4 bases, and 7 bases had no gene match. The CDR3 has 15 residues. The chain's CDR3 is CASSVSAGVAGELFF. In DNA form, the CDR3 reads TGTGCCAGCAGTGTATCAGCGGGGGTGGCCGGGGAGCTGTTTTTT.

This clonotype was observed many times. V is TRBV7-2 and J is TRBJ2-1, with D perhaps given as TRBD1 or TRBD2 (6 bases each). Trimming stripped 6 bases from V and 8 bases from J, with 11 bases between. CDR1 is SGHTA and CDR2 is FQGNSA in the germline V gene. The length of the CDR3 is 12 residues. The CDR3 is CASRRGAHEQFF. The CDR3 nucleotides are TGTGCCAGCAGAAGGGGGGCTCATGAGCAGTTCTTC.

The rearrangement joins TRBV28 to TRBJ2-5; weak D call: TRBD2 (6 bases). Trimming removed 4 bases from V and 4 bases from J, with 16 bases in between. The germline gives CDR1 MDHEN, CDR2 SYDVKM. This CDR3 has 15 residues. The CDR3 spells CASSWGGTSGETQYF. The CDR3 region has the DNA TGTGCCAGCAGTTGGGGCGGGACTTCAGGAGAGACCCAGTACTTC.

This clonotype has a handful of counts. The V gene is TRBV7-8, the J gene TRBJ2-1; perhaps TRBD2 as D (7 bases). CDR1 and CDR2 (germline): SGHVS, FQNEAQ. Deletions cut 1 base from V and 4 bases from J, with 23 bases between. The CDR3 contains 19 residues. The CDR3 nucleotides read TGTGCCAGCAGCTTAGGAAAGGGTGGCGGGGGCAAGAGGTACAATGAGCAGTTCTTC. Translating gives CASSLGKGGGGKRYNEQFF.

This clonotype was detected only a few times. This chain uses TRBV11-3 with TRBJ1-1; D is undetermined. This CDR3 has 13 residues. Looked up from germline, CDR1 is SGHNT and CDR2 is YENEEA. V lost 4 bases and J 5 bases, leaving 11 bases between the germline ends. The CDR3 region is CASSSLLVTEAFF. In nucleotides, the CDR3 is TGTGCCAGCAGCTCACTTCTTGTAACTGAAGCTTTCTTT. The full variable domain, in which reference TRBV11-3 and TRBJ1-1 provide the parts outside the CDR3, is EAGVVQSPRYKIIEKKQPVAFWCNPISGHNTLYWYLQNLGQGPELLIRYENEEAVDDSQLPKDRFSAERLKGVDSTLKIQPAELGDSAVYLCASSSLLVTEAFFGQGTRLTVV.

J is TRBJ2-2 and V is TRBV20-1, with a tentative D call TRBD2 (6 bases). Germline V CDR1 and CDR2: DFQATT, SNEGSKA (reference sequence). V lost 3 bases and J lost 1, with 6 bases in between. The CDR3 has 13 residues. CDR3 region: CSASGGNTGELFF. CDR3 nucleotide sequence: TGCAGTGCTAGCGGGGGGAACACCGGGGAGCTGTTTTTT.

The rearrangement links TRBV11-2 to TRBJ2-5, with TRBD1 matching over 9 bases. Per germline, CDR1 SGHAT and CDR2 FQNNGV. V lost 5 bases and J lost 5; bases outside the gene matches: 9. The length of the CDR3 is 15 residues. The CDR3 DNA is TGTGCCAGCAGCCTACCGACAGGGGGGATTGAGACCCAGTACTTC. It specifies CASSLPTGGIETQYF.

This rearrangement joins TRBV7-9 to TRBJ2-7; 8 bases are shared with TRBD2. This CDR3 comprises 13 residues. V dropped 7 bases and J dropped 6; count of bases not matched to a gene: 8. Germline V gene lookup returns CDR1 SEHNR and CDR2 FQNEAQ (reference sequence). The CDR3 loop is CASNPGGGGEQYF. CDR3 DNA: TGTGCCAGCAACCCGGGGGGGGGCGGCGAGCAGTACTTC. Full variable domain (missing parts from reference TRBV7-9 and TRBJ2-7): DTGVSQNPRHKITKRGQNVTFRCDPISEHNRLYWYRQTLGQGPEFLTYFQNEAQLEKSRLLSDRFSAERPKGSFSTLEIQRTEQGDSAMYLCASNPGGGGEQYFGPGTRLTVT.

The J gene is TRBJ2-2, the V gene TRBV11-1; weak D call: TRBD2 (5 bases). The CDR3 runs to 15 residues. With 5 bases removed from V and 1 base from J, the gap between germline ends came to 11 bases. Germline values: CDR1 SGHAT, CDR2 FQDESV (reference sequence). CDR3 loop: CASSPREGNTGELFF. In DNA form, the CDR3 reads TGTGCCAGCAGCCCTCGGGAAGGGAACACCGGGGAGCTGTTTTTT.

The chain joins TRBV7-3 to TRBJ2-5; 9 bases are shared with TRBD2. V lost 5 bases, J lost 5 bases, and 18 bases stayed unmatched. Germline CDR1 is SGHTA and CDR2 is FQGTGA. The CDR3 spans 18 residues. The CDR3 nucleotides read TGTGCCAGCAGCCCATATGGTAGCGCGGGGGGGCCAGAGGAGACCCAGTACTTC. It is translated as CASSPYGSAGGPEETQYF.

Many counts were recorded for this clonotype. The rearrangement links TRBV7-2 to TRBJ2-1, with no clear D. Trimming removed 5 bases at V and 0 bases at J, with 11 bases between. The CDR3 totals 15 residues. Germline-derived CDR1 and CDR2 are SGHTA and FQGNSA. CDR3 amino acids: CASSPISGSYNEQFF. The CDR3 DNA sequence: TGTGCCAGCAGCCCTATTAGTGGCTCCTACAATGAGCAGTTCTTC.

This clonotype was observed many times. V usage is TRBV12-3 or TRBV12-4 and J usage is TRBJ2-7; a possible D gene is TRBD2 (6 bases). Deletions cut 5 bases from V and 9 bases from J, with 20 bases between. The CDR3 has 14 amino acids. CDR3 in amino acids: CASSLSGTGTGQYF. DNA for the CDR3: TGTGCCAGCAGTCTCTCCGGGACCGGGACTGGGCAGTACTTC.

This clonotype was detected only a few times. V gene TRBV6-2 or TRBV6-3 combines with J gene TRBJ1-2; a weak D match, TRBD1 (5 bases). Germline V lookup: CDR1 MNHEY, CDR2 SVGEGT. Trimming removed 6 bases from V and 12 bases from J, with 20 bases in between. The CDR3 loop spans 13 amino acids. The chain's CDR3 is CASRRTLVGDNTF. CDR3 sequence (DNA): TGTGCCAGCAGGAGGACGCTTGTAGGGGATAACACCTTC.

This clonotype was seen only a few times. This rearrangement joins TRBV12-3 or TRBV12-4 to TRBJ1-1; 8 bases are a match to TRBD1. V lost 5 bases to trimming and J lost 4 bases; unmatched junction nucleotides: 6. The CDR3 contains 14 residues. The CDR3: CASSMDRVGTEAFF. CDR3 DNA sequence: TGTGCCAGCAGTATGGACAGGGTGGGCACTGAAGCTTTCTTT.

Only a few counts were recorded for this clonotype. The chain uses TRBV25-1 and TRBJ1-4; D uncertain. CDR1 is MGHDK, CDR2 SYGVNS, per germline. Trimming stripped 6 bases from V and 0 bases from J, with 5 bases between. This CDR3 is built from 13 residues. The CDR3 sequence is CASSEPTNEKLFF. Written as DNA, the CDR3 is TGTGCCAGCAGCGAACCAACTAATGAAAAACTGTTTTTT.

This clonotype was seen repeatedly, ten times or more. The chain recombines TRBV7-9 with TRBJ1-1; D not resolved. Trimming shortened V by 4 bases and J by 1 base, and 10 bases separated the two germline ends. The CDR3 length is 14 residues. Germline V gene data show CDR1 as SEHNR and CDR2 as FQNEAQ (reference sequence). The CDR3 sequence: CASSSQAANTEAFF. Written as DNA, the CDR3 is TGTGCCAGCAGCTCTCAGGCAGCGAACACTGAAGCTTTCTTT.

This clonotype occurred a few times. The chain carries TRBV7-6 and TRBJ2-6; D is undetermined. V was trimmed by 5 bases and J by 2 bases, leaving 13 bases between them. Looked up from germline, CDR1 is SGHVS and CDR2 is FNYEAQ. The CDR3 loop spans 16 amino acids. The CDR3 sequence: CASSPRSGPGANVLTF. The CDR3 bases are TGTGCCAGCAGCCCCCGAAGTGGGCCTGGGGCCAACGTCCTGACTTTC.

This clonotype was picked up a small number of times. The chain has TRBV4-3 and TRBJ2-1, with D unclear. The ends were cut back, 0 bases at V and 8 bases at J, with 14 bases in the middle. The CDR3 length is 15 residues. CDR1 and CDR2 from the germline V gene are LGHNA and YSLEER. The CDR3 loop reads CASSQEGGPRDEQFF. For the CDR3, the DNA is TGCGCCAGCAGCCAAGAAGGTGGGCCAAGGGATGAGCAGTTCTTC.

This chain uses TRBV5-1 with TRBJ2-7; 9 positions agree with TRBD2. This CDR3 has 15 residues. V gave up 6 bases and J gave up 6 bases; unmatched junction bases: 13. Germline V gene lookup returns CDR1 SGHRS and CDR2 YFSETQ. CDR3: CASKPDPGLASEQYF. The CDR3 DNA sequence: TGCGCCAGCAAACCCGACCCGGGACTAGCTTCCGAGCAGTACTTC.

This clonotype came up many times. V and J are TRBV12-3 or TRBV12-4 and TRBJ2-5; D ambiguous. With 6 bases removed from V and 5 bases from J, the gap between germline ends came to 13 bases. There are 13 residues in the CDR3. CDR3 residues: CASSPEKRETQYF. The CDR3 nucleotides are TGTGCCAGCAGCCCTGAAAAACGGGAGACCCAGTACTTC.

The V call is TRBV12-3 or TRBV12-4, the J call TRBJ1-4; 7 bases line up with TRBD1. CDR3 length equals 17 residues. Trimming at V came to 6 bases and at J to 0 bases, leaving 10 bases not matched to a gene. This CDR3 is CASSVSGGDATNEKLFF. As DNA, the CDR3 is TGTGCCAGCAGCGTTTCAGGGGGAGACGCAACTAATGAAAAACTGTTTTTT.